The text below deals with one TCR beta chain. Original methodology: Amplification from reference gene primers served as the basis for estimated nucleated cell counts. The assay was immunoSEQ multiplex PCR, and TCRdb's table has in-frame clones only and misses some. D and trimming were read from the DNA, whereas the V and J calls and clone size are those reported in that table. The table lists around 260,000 clones, approximately 91% of them singletons, with about 0.7% in the top ten. The data derive from a study of blood T cell repertoires in COVID-19. Across the whole study: The origin of the acute and convalescent COVID-19 samples was the United States, Italy and Spain.

Germline V gives CDR1 MNHEY, CDR2 SMNVEV (reference sequence). Trimming took off 8 bases at V and 2 bases at J, with 13 bases between the two ends. CDR3 length: 13 residues. The V and J genes are TRBV27 and TRBJ2-7, with D unresolved. This clonotype originated in a human donor in a cohort sampled during active COVID-19. Sequenced input: peripheral blood. The CDR3 protein is CASALDITYEQYF. The CDR3 nucleotides read TGTGCCAGCGCGCTTGATATAACCTACGAGCAGTACTTC.